This T cell receptor (beta chain) was sequenced during a study of spatial heterogeneity in lung cancer. At the level of the study: Counts of TCR transcripts in tumor regions correlated strongly with a matched bulk RNA-seq T cell module score. An average of more than ten raw reads was observed per unique TCR and UMI combination. General study results and limits: How many expanded intratumoral alpha and beta TCRs were present tracked the tumor mutation count, which was a count of nonsynonymous mutations.

MiXCR, applied by TCRdb to the 5' RACE reads, yields one record per CDR3 protein. The table has several thousand distinct CDR3 sequences, under 8.5% seen once. This clonotype showed up many times. No antigen is known for it. The V gene lost 7 bases and the J gene lost 4 bases, with 11 bases spanning the gap. The CDR3 consists of 13 residues. Looked up from germline, CDR1 is SGHRS and CDR2 is YFSETQ. As for time point: sample taken at primary tumor resection. Whole RNA was taken from tumor, nontumor lung or frozen PBMC; it was then sequenced unsorted. This TCR derives from a female donor with early-stage non-small cell lung cancer. The sample consisted of lung tumor tissue, taken at surgery. The V gene is TRBV5-1, the J gene TRBJ2-2; D not certain. Written as DNA, the CDR3 is TGCGCCAGCCTGGGAAAGGGCACCGGGGAGCTGTTTTTT. Its translation is CASLGKGTGELFF.